The T cell receptor (beta chain) described here comes from a study of T cells in tuberculosis. Study-wide results and caveats: Classification accuracy was roughly 87% (AUROC 0.85 to 0.95) with the GMM-specific repertoire.

Worth noting for this clone: The antigen remains unidentified.

Clones were sequenced by immunoSEQ multiplex PCR, and TCRdb holds only the in-frame ones, with some missing. Found here are about 44,000 clones, more than 90% of them singletons; the top ten hold 6% to 8%. On average roughly 100,000 T cells per donor were immunosequenced. This CDR3 spans 12 amino acids. Germline-derived CDR1 and CDR2 are SNHLY and FYNNEI. The V and J ends lost 4 bases and 4 bases respectively, with 8 bases between them. The J gene is TRBJ2-7, the V gene TRBV2; no clear D gene. The sample taken for sequencing was PBMCs. This TCR came from a donor aged 10 to 29 with latent tuberculosis or without tuberculosis infection. The CDR3 sequence: CASSVRRYEQYF. In nucleotides, the CDR3 is TGTGCCAGCAGTGTTCGGAGATACGAGCAGTACTTC.